This T cell receptor (beta chain) appears in the sequencing data of a study of T cells in narcolepsy. At the level of the study: Healthy controls were enrolled alongside patients with narcolepsy type 1 or type 2.

Study outcomes and limitations: Reportedly, autoreactive clonotypes were serially detected in patients' blood but not controls'.

Measured with immunoSEQ multiplex PCR; TCRdb has only the in-frame clones, and not every one. The profile shows tens of thousands of clones, under 85% of them singletons. About this clone itself: What it binds is unknown.

The receptor was isolated from a human donor with narcolepsy. Input material: CD45RA- memory CD4+ T cells from PBMCs.

The CDR3 DNA follows: TGTGCCAGCAGCGTAGAGGGGCGGGAGACCCAGTACTTC. Translation gives CASSVEGRETQYF. The chain carries TRBV9 and TRBJ2-5; maybe TRBD1 (5 bases). Trimming removed 0 bases from V and 5 bases from J, with 8 bases in between. The CDR3 is 13 residues long. Germline CDR1 and CDR2: SGDLS and YYNGEE.